This T cell receptor (beta chain) was identified during a study of T cells in Graves' hyperthyroidism and ophthalmopathy. Amplified TCR beta CDR3 regions derived from RNA transcripts. The study used the HTBI primer set for a first-round RT-PCR of the TCR CDR3. TCRdb reprocessed the multiplex PCR reads via MiXCR and lists one record per CDR3 protein. The repertoire holds under 700,000 distinct CDR3 sequences, with 16% as singletons. This clonotype was recorded a few times. V lost 0 bases to trimming and J lost 5 bases; unmatched junction nucleotides: 9. CDR3 length equals 16 residues. Per germline, CDR1 SGHDT and CDR2 YYEEEE.

The specimen was blood. The TCR sequence derives from a woman younger than 30 with Graves' hyperthyroidism. The chain employs TRBV5-6 and TRBJ2-5; 8 bases agree with TRBD1. CDR3 region: CASSLAGQGFFETQYF. CDR3 in DNA: TGTGCCAGCAGCTTGGCAGGACAGGGTTTCTTCGAGACCCAGTACTTC. The full variable domain, completed using reference TRBV5-6 and TRBJ2-5, is DAGVTQSPTHLIKTRGQQVTLRCSPKSGHDTVSWYQQALGQGPQFIFQYYEEEERQRGNFPDRFSGHQFPNYSSELNVNALLLGDSALYLCASSLAGQGFFETQYFGPGTRLLVL.